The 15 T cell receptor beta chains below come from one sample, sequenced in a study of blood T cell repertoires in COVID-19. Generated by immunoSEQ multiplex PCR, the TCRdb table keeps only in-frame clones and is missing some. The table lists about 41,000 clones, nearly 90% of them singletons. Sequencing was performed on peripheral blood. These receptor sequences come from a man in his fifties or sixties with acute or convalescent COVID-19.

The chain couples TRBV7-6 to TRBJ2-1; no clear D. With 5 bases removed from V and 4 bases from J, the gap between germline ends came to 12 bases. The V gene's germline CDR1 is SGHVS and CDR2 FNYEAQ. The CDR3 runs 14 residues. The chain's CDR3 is CASSPTGGYNEQFF. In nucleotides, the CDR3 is TGTGCCAGCAGCCCGACCGGCGGTTACAATGAGCAGTTCTTC.

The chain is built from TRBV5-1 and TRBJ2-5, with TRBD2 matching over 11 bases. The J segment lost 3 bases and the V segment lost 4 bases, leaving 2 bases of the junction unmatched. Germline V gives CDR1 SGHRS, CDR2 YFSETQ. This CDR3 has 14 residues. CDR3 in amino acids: CASSTGLAEETQYF. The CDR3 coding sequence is TGCGCCAGCAGCACGGGACTAGCGGAAGAGACCCAGTACTTC.

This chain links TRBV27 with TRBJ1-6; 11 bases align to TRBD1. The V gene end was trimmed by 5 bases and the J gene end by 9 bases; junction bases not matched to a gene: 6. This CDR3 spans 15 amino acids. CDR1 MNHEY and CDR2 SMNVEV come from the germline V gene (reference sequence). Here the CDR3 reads CASSPRTGGTSPLHF. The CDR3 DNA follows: TGTGCCAGCAGTCCACGGACAGGGGGCACTTCACCCCTCCACTTT.

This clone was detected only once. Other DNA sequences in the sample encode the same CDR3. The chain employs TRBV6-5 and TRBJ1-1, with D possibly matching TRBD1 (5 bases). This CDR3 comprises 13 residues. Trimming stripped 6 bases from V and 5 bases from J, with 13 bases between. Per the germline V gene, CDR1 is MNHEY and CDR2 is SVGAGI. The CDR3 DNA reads TGTGCCAGCAGCCTCCAGGGTGGAACTGAAGCTTTCTTT. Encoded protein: CASSLQGGTEAFF.

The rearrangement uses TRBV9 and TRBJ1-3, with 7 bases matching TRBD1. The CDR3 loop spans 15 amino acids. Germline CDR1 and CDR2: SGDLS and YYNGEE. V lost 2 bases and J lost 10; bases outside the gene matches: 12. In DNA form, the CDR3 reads TGTGCCAGCAGCGTCGGGACAGTAAAAGAAGGGACCATATATTTT. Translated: CASSVGTVKEGTIYF.

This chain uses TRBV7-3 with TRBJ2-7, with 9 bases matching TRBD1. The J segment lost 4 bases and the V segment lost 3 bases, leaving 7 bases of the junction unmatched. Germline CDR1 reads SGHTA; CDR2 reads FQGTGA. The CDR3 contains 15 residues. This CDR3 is CASSFYPGQGYEQYF. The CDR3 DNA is TGTGCCAGCAGCTTTTATCCGGGACAGGGTTACGAGCAGTACTTC.

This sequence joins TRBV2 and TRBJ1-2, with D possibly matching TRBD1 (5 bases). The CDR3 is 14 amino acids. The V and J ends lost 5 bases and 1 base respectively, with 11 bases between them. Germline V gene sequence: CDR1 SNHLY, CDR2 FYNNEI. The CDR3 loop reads CASSKDTINYGYTF. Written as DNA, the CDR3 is TGTGCCAGCAGTAAGGACACTATTAACTATGGCTACACCTTC.

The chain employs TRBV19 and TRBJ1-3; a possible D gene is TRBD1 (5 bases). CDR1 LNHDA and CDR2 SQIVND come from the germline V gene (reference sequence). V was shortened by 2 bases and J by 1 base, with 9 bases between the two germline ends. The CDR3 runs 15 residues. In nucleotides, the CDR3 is TGTGCCAGTAGTATATATCAGGGATCTGGAAACACCATATATTTT. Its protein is CASSIYQGSGNTIYF.

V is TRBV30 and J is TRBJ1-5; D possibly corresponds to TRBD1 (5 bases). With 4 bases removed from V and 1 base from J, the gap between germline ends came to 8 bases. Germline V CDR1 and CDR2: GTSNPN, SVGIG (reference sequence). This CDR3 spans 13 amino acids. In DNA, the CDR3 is TGTGCCTGGACCCAGGGAAGCAATCAGCCCCAGCATTTT. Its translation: CAWTQGSNQPQHF.

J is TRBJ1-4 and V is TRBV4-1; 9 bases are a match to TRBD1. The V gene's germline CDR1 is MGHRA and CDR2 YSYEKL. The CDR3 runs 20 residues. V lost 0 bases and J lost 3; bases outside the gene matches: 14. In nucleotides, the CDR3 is TGCGCCAGCAGCCAAGAACGATTAAAACAGGGGGCGCCGCCTAATGAAAAACTGTTTTTT. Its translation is CASSQERLKQGAPPNEKLFF.

This CDR3 reads CASSYSGGSSEQYF. The CDR3 DNA reads TGTGCCAGCAGTTATTCTGGGGGGTCGAGCGAGCAGTACTTC. The rearrangement uses TRBV6-5 and TRBJ2-7; TRBD2 might be the D (6 bases). The CDR3 runs to 14 residues. Germline values: CDR1 MNHEY, CDR2 SVGAGI. V dropped 3 bases and J dropped 6 bases, with 15 bases sitting between them.

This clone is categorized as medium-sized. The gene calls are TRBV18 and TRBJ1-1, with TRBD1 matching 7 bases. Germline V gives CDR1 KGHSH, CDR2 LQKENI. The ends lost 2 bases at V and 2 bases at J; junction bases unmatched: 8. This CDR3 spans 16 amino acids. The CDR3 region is CASSPNRDRHNTEAFF. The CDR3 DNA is TGTGCCAGCTCACCAAACCGGGACAGACATAACACTGAAGCTTTCTTT.

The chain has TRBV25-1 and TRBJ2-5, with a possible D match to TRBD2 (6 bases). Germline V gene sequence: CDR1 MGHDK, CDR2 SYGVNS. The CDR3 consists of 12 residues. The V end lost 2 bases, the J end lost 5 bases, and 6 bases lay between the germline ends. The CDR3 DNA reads TGTGCCAGCAGTGAAGGGGGGGAGACCCAGTACTTC. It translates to CASSEGGETQYF.

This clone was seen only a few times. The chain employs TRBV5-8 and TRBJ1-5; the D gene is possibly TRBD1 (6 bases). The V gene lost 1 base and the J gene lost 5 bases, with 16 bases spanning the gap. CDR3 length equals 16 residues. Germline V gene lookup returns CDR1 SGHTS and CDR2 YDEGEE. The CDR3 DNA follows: TGTGCCAGCAGCTTGTTAACGGGACACCGGTATCAGCCCCAGCATTTT. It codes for CASSLLTGHRYQPQHF.

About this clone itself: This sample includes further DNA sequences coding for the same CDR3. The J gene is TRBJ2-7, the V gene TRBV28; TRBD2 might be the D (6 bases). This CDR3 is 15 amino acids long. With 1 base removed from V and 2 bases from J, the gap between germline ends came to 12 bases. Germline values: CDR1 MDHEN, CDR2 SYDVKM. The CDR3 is CASSLSGGGTYEQYF. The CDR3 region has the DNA TGTGCCAGCAGTTTATCTGGGGGAGGCACCTACGAGCAGTACTTC.